Presented here are 15 T cell receptor beta chains from one specimen sequenced in a study of T cells in Graves' hyperthyroidism and ophthalmopathy. TCR beta CDR3 regions were amplified from RNA. The primer set for the first-round RT-PCR of the TCR CDR3 was HTBI. Using its own MiXCR run on the multiplex PCR reads, TCRdb lists one record per CDR3 protein. The sample consists of around 350,000 distinct CDR3 sequences, about 18% of them appearing once. Sequenced sample: blood. Every receptor here comes from a woman aged 18-29 years with Graves' hyperthyroidism.

This clonotype occurred many times. CDR3 nucleotide sequence: TGTGCCAGCAGTGGTCAGGGGACGAACACTGAAGCTTTCTTT. Encoded protein: CASSGQGTNTEAFF. V and J are TRBV6-8 and TRBJ1-1; D is perhaps TRBD1 (6 bases). Trimming took 5 bases from V and 1 from J, leaving 11 bases between them. The CDR3 covers 14 residues. In germline, CDR1 is MNHGY, CDR2 SAAAGT.

This clonotype was found many times. This chain connects TRBV5-1 to TRBJ2-2, with D tentatively TRBD2 (5 bases). The germline gives CDR1 SGHRS, CDR2 YFSETQ. The CDR3 is 16 residues long. V was cut by 1 base and J by 3 bases, with 13 bases left in between. The CDR3 spells CASSLRPHGDTGELFF. Here the CDR3 DNA reads TGCGCCAGCAGCTTGAGACCGCACGGGGACACCGGGGAGCTGTTTTTT.

This clonotype was recorded many times. The chain carries TRBV6-5 and TRBJ1-2, with 7 bases aligning to TRBD1. The CDR3 extends over 16 amino acids. Germline V gene sequence: CDR1 MNHEY, CDR2 SVGAGI. Germline trimming cut 0 bases from V and 6 bases from J; bases unmatched to any gene: 10. DNA of the CDR3: TGTGCCAGCAGTTACTCCTCCGCGACAGGGAGGAATGGCTACACCTTC. It yields the protein CASSYSSATGRNGYTF.

This clonotype came up many times. The gene calls are TRBV10-3 and TRBJ1-1, with D tentatively TRBD1 (5 bases). V shed 3 bases and J shed 4 bases, with 21 bases lying between them. Looked up from germline, CDR1 is ENHRY and CDR2 is SYGVKD. This CDR3 comprises 17 residues. CDR3 loop: CAISDPGTRLGGTEAFF. The CDR3 nucleotides are TGTGCCATCAGTGACCCCGGGACGAGATTGGGTGGCACTGAAGCTTTCTTT.

This clonotype was counted ten times or more. The CDR3: CASGPSGQGEVELFF. The CDR3 nucleotides are TGTGCCAGTGGTCCGTCGGGACAGGGGGAGGTGGAGCTGTTTTTT. This chain uses TRBV19 with TRBJ2-2; 11 bases are a match to TRBD1. Germline values: CDR1 LNHDA, CDR2 SQIVND (reference sequence). This CDR3 has 15 residues. V lost 8 bases to trimming and J lost 10 bases; unmatched junction nucleotides: 12.

This clonotype has at least ten counts. The chain couples TRBV6-5 to TRBJ1-5; no clear D gene. The CDR3 totals 16 residues. The V gene lost 2 bases and the J gene lost 0 bases, with 11 bases spanning the gap. The V gene's germline CDR1 is MNHEY and CDR2 SVGAGI. The CDR3 coding sequence is TGTGCCAGCAGTTACCTCGCGGCGAATAGCAATCAGCCCCAGCATTTT. Amino acid sequence: CASSYLAANSNQPQHF.

V gene TRBV19 combines with J gene TRBJ2-5, with D unresolved. Germline-derived CDR1 and CDR2 are LNHDA and SQIVND (reference sequence). This CDR3 spans 14 amino acids. Deletions cut 5 bases from V and 0 bases from J, with 10 bases between. The CDR3 reads CASSPPRYQETQYF. The CDR3 nucleotides are TGTGCCAGTAGTCCCCCCCGGTACCAAGAGACCCAGTACTTC.

In its sample, this clonotype was seen many times. The chain is built from TRBV12-3 or TRBV12-4 and TRBJ2-5, with D hard to call. V lost 3 bases, J lost 8 bases, and 7 bases lay in between. The CDR3 has 11 residues. This CDR3 reads CASSFWETQYF. DNA for the CDR3: TGTGCCAGCAGTTTTTGGGAAACCCAGTACTTC.

This clonotype has at least ten counts. The chain's CDR3 is CASSGGTAGANVLTF. CDR3 DNA sequence: TGTGCCAGCAGTGGTGGTACAGCTGGGGCCAACGTCCTGACTTTC. The rearrangement uses TRBV5-8 and TRBJ2-6, with D hard to call. This CDR3 comprises 15 residues. Germline V CDR1 and CDR2: SGHTS, YDEGEE. V lost 5 bases and J 2 bases, leaving 11 bases between the germline ends.

The chain employs TRBV7-3 and TRBJ1-1; possible D gene TRBD1, 5 bases. V dropped 1 base and J dropped 1 base, with 10 bases sitting between them. The CDR3 contains 15 residues. The V gene's germline CDR1 is SGHTA and CDR2 FQGTGA. CDR3 coding DNA: TGTGCCAGCAGCTTAAGCGGGGCGGGGAACACTGAAGCTTTCTTT. Its translation: CASSLSGAGNTEAFF.

This clonotype was seen once. This chain connects TRBV9 to TRBJ2-7; D not resolved. The CDR3 has 13 residues. With 2 bases removed from V and 6 bases from J, the gap between germline ends came to 12 bases. Looked up from germline, CDR1 is SGDLS and CDR2 is YYNGEE. The DNA of the CDR3 is TGTGCCAGCAGCGTCCAAAGCGAGCGCGAGCAGTACTTC. It codes for CASSVQSEREQYF.

This clonotype occurred a few times. The V gene is TRBV11-1, the J gene TRBJ2-2, with 9 nucleotides matching TRBD1. The CDR3 length is 15 residues. V trimming: 5 bases; J trimming: 4 bases; junction bases outside the gene matches: 5. Germline CDR1 is SGHAT and CDR2 is FQDESV (reference sequence). The CDR3 reads CASSKDRGRTGELFF. The CDR3 nucleotides read TGTGCCAGCAGCAAGGACAGGGGTCGCACCGGGGAGCTGTTTTTT.

Many counts were recorded for this clonotype. The chain links TRBV7-8 to TRBJ2-7; D is undetermined. The CDR3 loop spans 12 amino acids. Trimming removed 0 bases from V and 2 bases from J, with 2 bases in between. Germline V lookup: CDR1 SGHVS, CDR2 FQNEAQ. The CDR3, as DNA: TGTGCCAGCAGCTTAGCTCCCTACGAGCAGTACTTC. Protein sequence: CASSLAPYEQYF.

This clonotype was picked up many times. V is TRBV5-6 and J is TRBJ1-2, with D perhaps TRBD1 (6 bases). There are 13 residues in the CDR3. Germline CDR1 reads SGHDT; CDR2 reads YYEEEE. With 4 bases removed from V and 8 bases from J, the gap between germline ends came to 15 bases. CDR3 amino acids: CASSPGGLRGYTF. DNA of the CDR3: TGTGCCAGCAGCCCGGGGGGGCTTAGGGGCTACACCTTC.

This clonotype was detected a few times. The chain links TRBV5-1 to TRBJ2-7; possible D gene TRBD2, 6 bases. The length of the CDR3 is 12 residues. Germline V lookup: CDR1 SGHRS, CDR2 YFSETQ. The CDR3 protein is CAAGPSSYEQYF. CDR3 in DNA: TGCGCAGCGGGCCCTAGCTCCTACGAGCAGTACTTC.